The entry below describes one T cell receptor (beta chain). The sample comes from a study of T cells in Graves' hyperthyroidism and ophthalmopathy. RNA transcripts were the template for amplifying TCR beta CDR3 regions. HTBI primers were employed in a first-round RT-PCR of the TCR CDR3. TCRdb processed the multiplex PCR reads anew with MiXCR; each CDR3 protein has one entry. Here the sample spans about 260,000 distinct CDR3 sequences, approximately 26% being singletons. The CDR3 is 14 residues long. Trimming took 3 bases from V and 3 from J, leaving 7 bases between them. CDR1 is KGHDR and CDR2 is SFDVKD in the germline V gene.

The rearrangement joins TRBV24-1 to TRBJ2-2; D might be TRBD1 (6 bases). The sequenced sample consisted of blood. The source of this sequence is a man in his forties with Graves' hyperthyroidism that later progressed to Graves' ophthalmopathy. The DNA for the CDR3 is TGTGCCACCAGTGATAACAGGGACACCGGGGAGCTGTTTTTT. Translation: CATSDNRDTGELFF.